One and the same sample provided the 5 T cell receptor beta chains below, sequenced in a study of shared clonotypes between healthy human individuals. Naive CD8 cells were CD45RO-negative, positively selected for CCR7, excluding terminally differentiated effector memory CD45RA+ cells. Clones were sequenced by immunoSEQ multiplex PCR, and TCRdb holds only the in-frame ones, with some missing. The sample records roughly 890,000 clones, over 90% being singletons. The source material was naive CD8+ T cells sorted from blood. All receptors derive from a man younger than 40 in good health.

The gene calls are TRBV28 and TRBJ2-1, with 7 bases that match TRBD1. The length of the CDR3 is 14 residues. Germline V CDR1 and CDR2: MDHEN, SYDVKM. Trimming removed 6 bases from V and 5 bases from J; junction bases left unmatched: 7. For the CDR3, the DNA is TGTGCCAGCAGCCTTACAGGGGTCGACAATGAGCAGTTCTTC. Translated: CASSLTGVDNEQFF.

The genes are TRBV30 and TRBJ1-1; D is undetermined. Per the germline V gene, CDR1 is GTSNPN and CDR2 is SVGIG (reference sequence). V was clipped by 2 bases and J by 0 bases, with 7 bases between them. This CDR3 is 13 amino acids long. CDR3 DNA sequence: TGTGCCTGGAGTCGTAGGGTGAACACTGAAGCTTTCTTT. This gives the protein CAWSRRVNTEAFF.

This chain joins TRBV29-1 and TRBJ1-1; D not certain. Germline assignment: CDR1 SQVTM and CDR2 ANQGSEA. The CDR3 loop spans 11 amino acids. V was shortened by 5 bases and J by 1 base, with 5 bases between the two germline ends. The CDR3 sequence: CSVRQNTEAFF. DNA of the CDR3: TGCAGCGTTAGACAGAACACTGAAGCTTTCTTT.

This clone was observed once. J is TRBJ2-2 and V is TRBV29-1; 8 bases align to TRBD1. J lost 6 bases, V lost 6 bases, and 6 bases had no gene match. Germline V gene data show CDR1 as SQVTM and CDR2 as ANQGSEA. The CDR3 has 13 residues. For the CDR3, the DNA is TGCAGCGTGAGACAGGGGTCGGCCGGGGAGCTGTTTTTT. Translation: CSVRQGSAGELFF.

This chain connects TRBV29-1 to TRBJ1-1; no definite D call. The CDR3 is 13 amino acids. Germline V lookup: CDR1 SQVTM, CDR2 ANQGSEA. V was cut by 0 bases and J by 1 base, with 6 bases left in between. CDR3 DNA sequence: TGCAGCGTTGAAGATGGTTGGAACACTGAAGCTTTCTTT. Its protein product is CSVEDGWNTEAFF.